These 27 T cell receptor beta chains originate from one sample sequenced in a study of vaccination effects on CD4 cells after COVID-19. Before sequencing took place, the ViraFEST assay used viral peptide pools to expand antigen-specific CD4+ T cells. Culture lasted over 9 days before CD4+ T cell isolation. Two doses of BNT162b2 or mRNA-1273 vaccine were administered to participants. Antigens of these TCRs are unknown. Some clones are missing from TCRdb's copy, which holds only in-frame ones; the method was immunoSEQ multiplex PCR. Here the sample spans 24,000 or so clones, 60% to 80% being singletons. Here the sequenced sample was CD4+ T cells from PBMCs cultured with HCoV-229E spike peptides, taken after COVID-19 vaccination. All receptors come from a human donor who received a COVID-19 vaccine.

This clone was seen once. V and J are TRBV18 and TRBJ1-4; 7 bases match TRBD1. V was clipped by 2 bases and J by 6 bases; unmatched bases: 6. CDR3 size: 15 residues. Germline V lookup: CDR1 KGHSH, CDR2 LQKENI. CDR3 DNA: TGTGCCAGCTCACCATTCGACAGGGTTTATGAAAAACTGTTTTTT. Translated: CASSPFDRVYEKLFF.

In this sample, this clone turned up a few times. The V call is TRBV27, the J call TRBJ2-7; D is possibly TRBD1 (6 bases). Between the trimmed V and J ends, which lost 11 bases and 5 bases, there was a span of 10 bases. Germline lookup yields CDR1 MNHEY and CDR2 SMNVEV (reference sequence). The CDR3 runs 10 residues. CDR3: CAGGGDEQYF. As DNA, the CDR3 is TGTGCCGGTGGGGGCGACGAGCAGTACTTC.

Here the CDR3 DNA reads TGCGCCAGCAGGAGGAGCGACTCCTACGAGCAGTACTTC. Translated: CASRRSDSYEQYF. The V and J genes are TRBV10-2 and TRBJ2-7; the D is unclear. The CDR3 is made up of 13 amino acids. CDR1 WSHSY and CDR2 SAAADI come from the germline V gene. The germline V and J ends were trimmed by 6 bases and 0 bases, with 9 bases remaining between them.

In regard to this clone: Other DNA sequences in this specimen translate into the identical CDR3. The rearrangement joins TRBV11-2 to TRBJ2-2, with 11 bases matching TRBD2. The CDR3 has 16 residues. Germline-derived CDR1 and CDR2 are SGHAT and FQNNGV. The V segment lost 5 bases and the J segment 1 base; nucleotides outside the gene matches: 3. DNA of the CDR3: TGTGCCAGCAGCCCAGGACTAGCGGGGAACACCGGGGAGCTGTTTTTT. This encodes CASSPGLAGNTGELFF.

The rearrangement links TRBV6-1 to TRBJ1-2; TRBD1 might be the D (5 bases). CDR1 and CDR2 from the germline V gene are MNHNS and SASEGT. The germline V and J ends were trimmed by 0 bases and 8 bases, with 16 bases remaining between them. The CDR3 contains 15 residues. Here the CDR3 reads CASSEAPDGAGGYTF. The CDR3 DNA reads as TGTGCCAGCAGTGAAGCGCCAGATGGGGCCGGCGGCTACACCTTC.

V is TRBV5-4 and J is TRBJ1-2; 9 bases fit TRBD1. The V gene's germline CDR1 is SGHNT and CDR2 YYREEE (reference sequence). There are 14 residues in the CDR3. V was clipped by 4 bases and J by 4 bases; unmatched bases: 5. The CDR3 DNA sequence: TGTGCCAGCAGCACAGGGGGCGCTCCCTATGGCTACACCTTC. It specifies CASSTGGAPYGYTF. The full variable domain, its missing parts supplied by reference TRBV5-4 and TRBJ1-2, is ETGVTQSPTHLIKTRGQQVTLRCSSQSGHNTVSWYQQALGQGPQFIFQYYREEENGRGNFPPRFSGLQFPNYSSELNVNALELDDSALYLCASSTGGAPYGYTFGSGTRLTVV.

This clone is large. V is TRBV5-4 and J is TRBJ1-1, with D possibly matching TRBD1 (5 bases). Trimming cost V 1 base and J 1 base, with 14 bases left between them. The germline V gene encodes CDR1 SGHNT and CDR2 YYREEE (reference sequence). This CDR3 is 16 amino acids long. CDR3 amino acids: CASSLRGVEGNTEAFF. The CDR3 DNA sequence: TGTGCCAGCAGCTTGAGGGGCGTCGAGGGGAACACTGAAGCTTTCTTT.

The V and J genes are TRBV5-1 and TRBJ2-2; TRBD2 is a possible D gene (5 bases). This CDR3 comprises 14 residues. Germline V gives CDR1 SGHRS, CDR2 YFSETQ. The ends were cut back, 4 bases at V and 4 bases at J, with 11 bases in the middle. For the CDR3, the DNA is TGCGCCAGCAGCGGAAGGACTGGCACCGGGGAGCTGTTTTTT. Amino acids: CASSGRTGTGELFF.

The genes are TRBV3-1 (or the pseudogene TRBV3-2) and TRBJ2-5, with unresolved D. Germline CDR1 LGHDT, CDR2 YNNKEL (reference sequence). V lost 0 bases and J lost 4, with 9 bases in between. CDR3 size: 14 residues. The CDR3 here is CASSQDIGRETQYF. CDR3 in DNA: TGTGCCAGCAGCCAAGATATTGGCCGAGAGACCCAGTACTTC.

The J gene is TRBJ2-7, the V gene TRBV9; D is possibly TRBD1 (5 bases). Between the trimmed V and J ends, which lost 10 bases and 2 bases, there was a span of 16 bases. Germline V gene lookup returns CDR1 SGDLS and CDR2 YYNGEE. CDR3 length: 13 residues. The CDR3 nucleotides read TGTGCCTGTTGGGGCAACCTCACCTACGAGCAGTACTTC. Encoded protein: CACWGNLTYEQYF.

This CDR3 reads CASSPTGGPLYGYTF. The CDR3 region has the DNA TGTGCCAGCTCACCGACAGGGGGCCCCCTCTATGGCTACACCTTC. The chain has TRBV18 and TRBJ1-2; TRBD1 matches at 10 bases. V lost 3 bases, J lost 4 bases, and 5 bases stayed unmatched. Per the germline V gene, CDR1 is KGHSH and CDR2 is LQKENI. This CDR3 has 15 amino acids.

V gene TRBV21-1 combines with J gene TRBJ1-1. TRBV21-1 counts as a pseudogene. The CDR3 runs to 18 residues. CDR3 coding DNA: TGTGCCAGCAGCAAAGAACTGGGTAACTGTGGGATGAACACTGAAGCTTTCTTT. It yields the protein CASSKELGNCGMNTEAFF.

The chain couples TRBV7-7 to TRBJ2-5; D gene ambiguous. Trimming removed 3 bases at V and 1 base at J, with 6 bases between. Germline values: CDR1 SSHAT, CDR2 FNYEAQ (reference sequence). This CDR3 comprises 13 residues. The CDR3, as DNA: TGTGCCAGCAGCTTCCAGATCCAAGAGACCCAGTACTTC. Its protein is CASSFQIQETQYF.

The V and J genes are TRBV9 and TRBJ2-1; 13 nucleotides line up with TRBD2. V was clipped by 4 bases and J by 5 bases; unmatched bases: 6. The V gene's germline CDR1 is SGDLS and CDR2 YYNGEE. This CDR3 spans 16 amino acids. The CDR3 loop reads CASSLGTSGDHNEQFF. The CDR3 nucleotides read TGTGCCAGCAGCCTCGGGACTAGCGGGGATCACAATGAGCAGTTCTTC.

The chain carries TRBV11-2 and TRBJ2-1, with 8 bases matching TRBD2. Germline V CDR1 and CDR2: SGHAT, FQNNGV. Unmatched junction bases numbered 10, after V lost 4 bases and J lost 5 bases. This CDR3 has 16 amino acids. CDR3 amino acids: CASSSLAGSYHNEQFF. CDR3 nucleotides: TGTGCCAGCAGCTCATTAGCGGGGAGCTACCACAATGAGCAGTTCTTC.

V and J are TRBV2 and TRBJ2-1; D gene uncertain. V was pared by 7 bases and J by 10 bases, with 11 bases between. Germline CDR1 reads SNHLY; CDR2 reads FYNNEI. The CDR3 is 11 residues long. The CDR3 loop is CASTRSREQFF. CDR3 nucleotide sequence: TGTGCCAGCACGCGCAGCAGGGAGCAGTTCTTC. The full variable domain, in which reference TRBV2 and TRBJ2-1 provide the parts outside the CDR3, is EPEVTQTPSHQVTQMGQEVILRCVPISNHLYFYWYRQILGQKVEFLVSFYNNEISEKSEIFDDQFSVERPDGSNFTLKIRSTKLEDSAMYFCASTRSREQFFGPGTRLTVL.

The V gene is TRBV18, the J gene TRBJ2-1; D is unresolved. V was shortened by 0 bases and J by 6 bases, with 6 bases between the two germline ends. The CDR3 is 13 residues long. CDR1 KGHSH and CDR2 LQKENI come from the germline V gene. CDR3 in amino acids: CASSPPGSNEQFF. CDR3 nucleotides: TGTGCCAGCTCACCACCGGGTAGCAATGAGCAGTTCTTC.

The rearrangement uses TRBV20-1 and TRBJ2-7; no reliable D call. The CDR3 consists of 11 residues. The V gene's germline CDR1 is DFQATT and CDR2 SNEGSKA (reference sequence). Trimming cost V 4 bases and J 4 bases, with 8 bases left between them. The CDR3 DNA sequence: TGCAGTGCTATTGCCGGTTACGAGCAGTACTTC. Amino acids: CSAIAGYEQYF.

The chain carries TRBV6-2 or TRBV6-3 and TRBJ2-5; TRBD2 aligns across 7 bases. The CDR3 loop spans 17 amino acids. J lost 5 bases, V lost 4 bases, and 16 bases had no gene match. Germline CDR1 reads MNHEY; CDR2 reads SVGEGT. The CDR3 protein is CASSSDPGGPRGETQYF. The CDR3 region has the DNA TGTGCCAGCAGTTCAGACCCCGGGGGACCGCGGGGGGAGACCCAGTACTTC.

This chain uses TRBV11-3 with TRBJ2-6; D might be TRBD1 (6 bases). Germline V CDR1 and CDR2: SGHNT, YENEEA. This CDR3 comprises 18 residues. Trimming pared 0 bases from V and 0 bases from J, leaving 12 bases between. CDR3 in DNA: TGTGCCAGCAGCTTAGAACAGGGCGGTACCTCTGGGGCCAACGTCCTGACTTTC. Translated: CASSLEQGGTSGANVLTF.

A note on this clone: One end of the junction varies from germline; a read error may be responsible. The DNA of the CDR3 is TGCCTATCGGGACTAGCGGGAGCCGAGCAGTACTTC. Translating gives CLSGLAGAEQYF. J is TRBJ2-7 and V is TRBV6-5; 14 bases map to TRBD2. Germline V CDR1 and CDR2: MNHEY, SVGAGI. The CDR3 sequence is 12 residues long.

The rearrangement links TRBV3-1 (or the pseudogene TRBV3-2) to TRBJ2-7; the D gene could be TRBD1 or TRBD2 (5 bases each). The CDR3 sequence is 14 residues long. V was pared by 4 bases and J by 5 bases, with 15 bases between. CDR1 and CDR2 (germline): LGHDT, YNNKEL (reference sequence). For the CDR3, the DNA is TGTGCCAGCAGCCTCGGGACCGTCCTGAACGAGCAGTACTTC. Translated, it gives CASSLGTVLNEQYF.

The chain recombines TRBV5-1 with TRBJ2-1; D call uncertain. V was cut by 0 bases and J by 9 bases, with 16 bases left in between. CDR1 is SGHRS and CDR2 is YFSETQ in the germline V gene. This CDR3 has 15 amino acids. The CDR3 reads CASSLARTTPAEQFF. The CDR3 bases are TGCGCCAGCAGCTTGGCCAGGACGACGCCCGCTGAGCAGTTCTTC.

The CDR3 region has the DNA TGTGCCTGGAGGACAGGCTTCAATCAGCCCCAGCATTTT. This translates into CAWRTGFNQPQHF. The V gene is TRBV30, the J gene TRBJ1-5; possible D gene TRBD1, 6 bases. Trimming removed 3 bases at V and 3 bases at J, with 9 bases between. CDR1 is GTSNPN, CDR2 SVGIG, per germline (reference sequence). The CDR3 covers 13 residues.

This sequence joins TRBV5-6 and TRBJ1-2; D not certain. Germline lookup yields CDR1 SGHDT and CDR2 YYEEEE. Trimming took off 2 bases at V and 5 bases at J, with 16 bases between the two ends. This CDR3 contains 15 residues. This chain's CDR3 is CASSFGVLHSYGYTF. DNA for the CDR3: TGTGCCAGCAGCTTTGGAGTACTACACTCGTATGGCTACACCTTC. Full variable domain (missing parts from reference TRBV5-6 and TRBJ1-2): DAGVTQSPTHLIKTRGQQVTLRCSPKSGHDTVSWYQQALGQGPQFIFQYYEEEERQRGNFPDRFSGHQFPNYSSELNVNALLLGDSALYLCASSFGVLHSYGYTFGSGTRLTVV.

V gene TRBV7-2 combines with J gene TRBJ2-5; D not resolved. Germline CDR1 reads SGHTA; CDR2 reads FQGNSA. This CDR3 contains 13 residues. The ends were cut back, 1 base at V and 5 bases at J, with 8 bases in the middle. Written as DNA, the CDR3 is TGTGCCAGCAGCTTAGTCTTCCGGGAGACCCAGTACTTC. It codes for CASSLVFRETQYF.

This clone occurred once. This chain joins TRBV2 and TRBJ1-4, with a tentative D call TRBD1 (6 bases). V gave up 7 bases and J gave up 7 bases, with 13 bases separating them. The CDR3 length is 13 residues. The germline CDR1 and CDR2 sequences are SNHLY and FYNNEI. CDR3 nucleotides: TGTGCCAGCAAGGGGGACGGGGGTGAAAAACTGTTTTTT. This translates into CASKGDGGEKLFF.